A single sample is the source of the 10 T cell receptor beta chains below, sequenced in a study of blood T cell repertoires in COVID-19. Repertoires were generated with immunoSEQ multiplex PCR, while TCRdb's copy carries only in-frame clones and drops some. Among 150,000 or so clones listed, about four fifths were seen once. The sample taken for sequencing was PBMCs or T cells enriched from blood (not recorded which). The receptors stem from a woman in her forties or fifties in a cohort exposed to, infected with or recovered from COVID-19 (not recorded which).

The chain is built from TRBV11-2 and TRBJ1-2, with D possibly TRBD1 on 6 matching bases. Germline V lookup: CDR1 SGHAT, CDR2 FQNNGV. The CDR3 is made up of 13 amino acids. V lost 5 bases to trimming and J lost 5 bases, with 12 bases between them. CDR3: CASSNEGVYGYTF. As DNA, the CDR3 is TGTGCCAGCAGCAATGAGGGGGTATATGGCTACACCTTC.

This rearrangement joins TRBV12-3 or TRBV12-4 to TRBJ2-1; D call uncertain. CDR3 length equals 13 residues. Trimming took off 6 bases at V and 1 base at J, with 7 bases between the two ends. CDR3 region: CASSTLSYNEQFF. The CDR3 DNA sequence: TGTGCCAGCAGCACATTGTCCTACAATGAGCAGTTCTTC.

V gene TRBV28 combines with J gene TRBJ1-4, with 11 bases fitting TRBD1. The germline gives CDR1 MDHEN, CDR2 SYDVKM. The CDR3 loop spans 17 amino acids. Losses at the gene ends were 4 bases for V and 0 bases for J; bases not matched to a gene: 4. The CDR3 DNA follows: TGTGCCAGCAGTTCTCAGGGACAGGGGGCAACTAATGAAAAACTGTTTTTT. Protein product: CASSSQGQGATNEKLFF.

The chain recombines TRBV7-3 with TRBJ2-1; 8 bases map to TRBD1. Germline assignment: CDR1 SGHTA and CDR2 FQGTGA. This CDR3 contains 21 residues. Trimming took 1 base from V and 0 from J; bases not matched to a gene: 17. The CDR3 loop is CASSLSYRGLVIRSSYNEQFF. CDR3 DNA: TGTGCCAGCAGCTTAAGTTACAGGGGGTTGGTTATCCGAAGCTCCTACAATGAGCAGTTCTTC.

The J gene is TRBJ1-2, the V gene TRBV6-6; 7 bases match TRBD1. Germline V CDR1 and CDR2: MNHNY, SVGAGI (reference sequence). The trim removed 8 bases at V and 6 bases at J, leaving 9 bases unmatched. The CDR3 sequence is 13 residues long. CDR3: CASGTDRLDGYTF. For the CDR3, the DNA is TGTGCCAGCGGGACGGACAGGTTGGATGGCTACACCTTC.

V gene TRBV27 combines with J gene TRBJ2-2; TRBD1 matches at 7 bases. CDR3 length equals 15 residues. V lost 2 bases and J lost 7; bases outside the gene matches: 7. Per the germline V gene, CDR1 is MNHEY and CDR2 is SMNVEV (reference sequence). The CDR3 is CASSLTGTVGGELFF. CDR3 DNA sequence: TGTGCCAGCAGTTTAACCGGGACAGTCGGCGGGGAGCTGTTTTTT.

The J gene is TRBJ2-7, the V gene TRBV5-5; 9 nucleotides agree with TRBD1. The CDR3 is 17 residues long. Germline V gene lookup returns CDR1 SGHKS and CDR2 YYEKEE (reference sequence). V was pared by 4 bases and J by 1 base, with 12 bases of the junction left unmatched. The CDR3: CASSHGDRTGDSYEQYF. DNA of the CDR3: TGTGCCAGCAGCCACGGGGACCGGACAGGGGATTCCTACGAGCAGTACTTC.

This clone was seen just once. This chain links TRBV6-1 with TRBJ2-2; D gene uncertain. CDR3 length: 15 residues. Trimming left V 3 bases short and J 6 bases short, with 14 bases between. The germline V gene has CDR1 MNHNS and CDR2 SASEGT. DNA of the CDR3: TGTGCCAGCAGTGAGGTCCGATCGGCGGCCGGGGAGCTGTTTTTT. It yields the protein CASSEVRSAAGELFF.

J is TRBJ2-2 and V is TRBV10-3; possibly TRBD2 for D (5 bases). V was clipped by 2 bases and J by 5 bases, with 12 bases between them. CDR3 size: 15 residues. CDR1 ENHRY and CDR2 SYGVKD come from the germline V gene. DNA for the CDR3: TGTGCCATCAGTGAGACCAATCGGGGAACCGGGGAGCTGTTTTTT. As protein: CAISETNRGTGELFF.

The CDR3 nucleotides are TGTGCCAGCAGCCTAAGGACAGATGAGCAGTTCTTC. This gives the protein CASSLRTDEQFF. The rearrangement uses TRBV3-1 (or the pseudogene TRBV3-2) and TRBJ2-1; TRBD1 might be the D (6 bases). In germline, CDR1 is LGHDT, CDR2 YNNKEL (reference sequence). Trimming took 4 bases from V and 8 from J, leaving 9 bases between them. This CDR3 has 12 residues.